The sequence of this T cell receptor beta chain was determined in a study of identical twins. This clonotype appeared many times. Its cognate antigen is unknown. V was trimmed by 4 bases and J by 5 bases, leaving 11 bases between them. This CDR3 is built from 12 residues. CDR1 and CDR2 from the germline V gene are SQVTM and ANQGSEA. TCRdb independently ran MiXCR on the 5' RACE reads; one entry per CDR3 protein. The sample has roughly 350,000 distinct CDR3 sequences, approximately 10% seen once; the top ten hold about 8.1%. Study findings and constraints: Carriage of fewer insertions was seen in abundant cord blood beta clonotypes, whereas memory repertoires showed none. Excess sharing between twins was weaker in beta out-of-frame sequences.

This sequence originates from a woman between 45 and 60 years old in good health. The chain recombines TRBV29-1 with TRBJ2-5; TRBD2 is a possible D gene (6 bases). The sequencing input was naive T cells sorted from blood. CDR3 in DNA: TGCAGCGTTGTTGGAGGGGTCGAGACCCAGTACTTC. Translation gives CSVVGGVETQYF.